Following are 4 T cell receptor beta chains from one sample sequenced in a study of shared clonotypes between healthy human individuals (dated by TCRdb to between 2020 and 2021). For the CD8 naive samples, CD45RO-negative cells were positively selected for CCR7, yielding a CD45RA+CCR7+ population from which TemRA cells were excluded. The library was built by means of the immunoSEQ multiplex PCR assay. Not all clones reach the TCRdb copy of this immuneACCESS table, which keeps in-frame sequences only. Checked studies attribute under half of the gap to unresolved V genes and leave the rest unexplained. The sample yields about 2.1 million clones; just over 90% were counted once. More than 1.5% of the sample is taken by the ten largest. Material: naive CD8+ T cells from PBMCs. The cell subset or site label of this sample denotes: CD45RA+CCR7+. The receptors originated from a man between 18 and 35 years old in good health. Some clones in this sample may be carry-over from other donors' samples.

Details on this clone: This specimen includes other DNA sequences encoding the same CDR3. The gene calls are TRBV6-1 and TRBJ2-7, with D unresolved. This CDR3 spans 13 amino acids. Trimming removed 1 base from V and 3 bases from J, with 7 bases in between. CDR1 MNHNS and CDR2 SASEGT come from the germline V gene. The CDR3: CASSEGWGYEQYF. CDR3 DNA sequence: TGTGCCAGCAGTGAAGGGTGGGGCTACGAGCAGTACTTC.

The gene calls are TRBV7-8 and TRBJ2-7, with D maybe TRBD2 (6 bases). With 5 bases removed from V and 3 bases from J, the gap between germline ends came to 17 bases. Looked up from germline, CDR1 is SGHVS and CDR2 is FQNEAQ. The length of the CDR3 is 15 residues. The CDR3 DNA reads TGTGCCAGCAGCCCTGCACGGGGGACGATCTACGAGCAGTACTTC. This sequence encodes CASSPARGTIYEQYF.

V gene TRBV7-6 combines with J gene TRBJ2-3; 10 bases map to TRBD2. Trimming took 1 base from V and 4 from J; bases not matched to a gene: 2. Germline values: CDR1 SGHVS, CDR2 FNYEAQ. The CDR3 runs 15 residues. CDR3 in DNA: TGTGCCAGCAGCTTAGATACTAGCGGGGCAGATACGCAGTATTTT. Protein sequence: CASSLDTSGADTQYF.

This chain connects TRBV28 to TRBJ2-5; D may match TRBD1 or TRBD2 (6 bases each). This CDR3 is built from 16 residues. The V gene's germline CDR1 is MDHEN and CDR2 SYDVKM. The V end was cut by 2 bases, the J end by 5 bases, with 18 bases between. The chain's CDR3 is CASSLNGGLGQETQYF. The CDR3, as DNA: TGTGCCAGCAGTTTAAACGGGGGCCTAGGGCAGGAGACCCAGTACTTC.